One and the same sample provided the 15 T cell receptor beta chains below, sequenced in a study of T cell responses to AZD1222 COVID-19 vaccine. The repertoire was sequenced with immunoSEQ multiplex PCR; TCRdb's copy has only in-frame clones and lacks some. The profile shows more than 95,000 clones, about 92% of them singletons. The sequenced sample was peripheral blood, obtained on day 0 of AZD1222 vaccination. These receptors were collected from an adult in good health.

The V gene is TRBV3-1 (or the pseudogene TRBV3-2), the J gene TRBJ1-2; the D gene is possibly TRBD1 (6 bases). V was shortened by 0 bases and J by 5 bases, with 10 bases between the two germline ends. Germline V lookup: CDR1 LGHDT, CDR2 YNNKEL (reference sequence). The CDR3 length is 14 residues. CDR3 residues: CASSQEDQGYGYTF. CDR3 coding DNA: TGTGCCAGCAGCCAAGAAGACCAGGGGTATGGCTACACCTTC.

This chain joins TRBV30 and TRBJ1-5; weak D call: TRBD1 (5 bases). Trimming left V 2 bases short and J 6 bases short, with 17 bases between. The CDR3 contains 15 residues. Germline V gene data show CDR1 as GTSNPN and CDR2 as SVGIG (reference sequence). CDR3 residues: CAWSRGRLGSQPQHF. For the CDR3, the DNA is TGTGCCTGGAGTCGGGGGAGACTAGGGAGTCAGCCCCAGCATTTT.

This rearrangement joins TRBV29-1 to TRBJ1-1; maybe TRBD1 (5 bases). CDR1 SQVTM and CDR2 ANQGSEA come from the germline V gene. The CDR3 totals 14 residues. The V and J ends lost 6 bases and 7 bases respectively, with 21 bases between them. CDR3 residues: CSVVLGSWGGEAFF. Here the CDR3 DNA reads TGCAGCGTCGTCCTGGGCTCCTGGGGCGGTGAAGCTTTCTTT.

The gene calls are TRBV7-8 and TRBJ1-5, with D hard to call. Trimming left V 5 bases short and J 7 bases short, with 12 bases between. The CDR3 spans 13 residues. The germline gives CDR1 SGHVS, CDR2 FQNEAQ. The DNA of the CDR3 is TGTGCCAGCAGCCCCCGCCGGCTACAGCCCCAGCATTTT. This translates into CASSPRRLQPQHF.

The rearrangement links TRBV29-1 to TRBJ2-7, with TRBD1 matching 10 bases. After removal of 2 bases from V and 6 bases from J, the junction contained 7 bases not matched to a gene. This CDR3 region has 14 residues. Germline CDR1 is SQVTM and CDR2 is ANQGSEA. CDR3 nucleotides: TGCAGCGTTGAACTGGACAGGGGGTTGGCCGAGCAGTACTTC. Amino acid sequence: CSVELDRGLAEQYF.

In its sample, this clone was seen once. The rearrangement joins TRBV4-1 to TRBJ2-5; D not resolved. CDR1 is MGHRA and CDR2 is YSYEKL in the germline V gene. This CDR3 comprises 17 residues. V was pared by 0 bases and J by 1 base, with 15 bases between. The DNA for the CDR3 is TGCGCCAGCAGCCAAGAACACCGGCGCCCCTCCCAAGAGACCCAGTACTTC. Its translation is CASSQEHRRPSQETQYF.

CDR3 amino acids: CASRTGGGGYTF. The CDR3 DNA reads TGTGCCAGCAGGACAGGAGGAGGAGGCTACACCTTC. The chain joins TRBV27 to TRBJ1-2; tentatively, D is TRBD1 (6 bases). CDR3 length equals 12 residues. V was trimmed by 6 bases and J by 8 bases, leaving 13 bases between them. CDR1 MNHEY and CDR2 SMNVEV come from the germline V gene (reference sequence).

This clone was picked up a small number of times. The CDR3 region has the DNA TGTGCCAGCAGTTACGAGGGGGCTGGGGCCAACGTCCTGACTTTC. Its translation is CASSYEGAGANVLTF. The J gene is TRBJ2-6, the V gene TRBV6-5; perhaps TRBD1 as D (6 bases). Germline V gene sequence: CDR1 MNHEY, CDR2 SVGAGI. The V gene lost 2 bases and the J gene lost 2 bases, with 7 bases spanning the gap. The CDR3 extends over 15 amino acids.

The CDR3 bases are TGTGCCAGCGGACACCTGAACACTGAAGCTTTCTTT. It translates to CASGHLNTEAFF. J is TRBJ1-1 and V is TRBV6-5, with a possible D match to TRBD1 (5 bases). Germline V gene lookup returns CDR1 MNHEY and CDR2 SVGAGI. This CDR3 has 12 residues. V dropped 8 bases and J dropped 0 bases, with 7 bases sitting between them.

This clone appeared once. The chain is built from TRBV6-5 and TRBJ2-2; the match to TRBD1 covers 9 bases. V shed 5 bases and J 8 bases; nucleotides not matched to a gene: 6. Germline-derived CDR1 and CDR2 are MNHEY and SVGAGI. The CDR3 loop spans 14 amino acids. As DNA, the CDR3 is TGTGCCAGCAGTAGGGACAGGGTACAAGGGGAGCTGTTTTTT. Its translation is CASSRDRVQGELFF.

V is TRBV7-6 and J is TRBJ2-1; 12 bases map to TRBD2. The CDR3 contains 15 residues. J was trimmed by 7 bases and V by 5 bases; bases with no gene match: 6. Germline-derived CDR1 and CDR2 are SGHVS and FNYEAQ. CDR3 in amino acids: CASSLTSGGRNEQFF. The DNA of the CDR3 is TGTGCCAGCAGCCTTACTAGCGGGGGGAGGAATGAGCAGTTCTTC.

The V call is TRBV27, the J call TRBJ1-5, with D hard to call. The CDR3 length is 15 residues. V shed 5 bases and J shed 4 bases, with 15 bases lying between them. The germline V gene has CDR1 MNHEY and CDR2 SMNVEV (reference sequence). CDR3 bases: TGTGCCAGCAGTCCCTTCGGTGAGGGTAATCAGCCCCAGCATTTT. This encodes CASSPFGEGNQPQHF.

The chain combines TRBV6-6 with TRBJ1-1; 7 positions match TRBD1. This CDR3 has 15 amino acids. V gave up 7 bases and J gave up 7 bases; unmatched junction bases: 15. Germline V gives CDR1 MNHNY, CDR2 SVGAGI (reference sequence). The CDR3: CASTYEERGQDEAFF. The CDR3 DNA reads TGTGCCAGCACCTACGAAGAAAGGGGGCAGGATGAAGCTTTCTTT.

The J gene is TRBJ2-1, the V gene TRBV7-3; TRBD2 matches 9 bases. V lost 2 bases and J lost 5; bases outside the gene matches: 10. Germline CDR1 and CDR2: SGHTA and FQGTGA. This CDR3 region has 17 residues. Here the CDR3 reads CASSLVGSGGIHNEQFF. For the CDR3, the DNA is TGTGCCAGCAGCTTAGTGGGTAGCGGGGGAATACACAATGAGCAGTTCTTC. Complete variable domain (other parts from reference TRBV7-3 and TRBJ2-1): GAGVSQTPSNKVTEKGKYVELRCDPISGHTALYWYRQSLGQGPEFLIYFQGTGAADDSGLPNDRFFAVRPEGSVSTLKIQRTERGDSAVYLCASSLVGSGGIHNEQFFGPGTRLTVL.

CDR3 sequence reads: CASSQPPRQISYNEQFF. CDR3 nucleotides: TGTGCCAGCAGCCAACCTCCGAGGCAAATCTCCTACAATGAGCAGTTCTTC. The chain is built from TRBV28 and TRBJ2-1; D remains unclear. Between the trimmed V and J ends, which lost 6 bases and 0 bases, there was a span of 18 bases. CDR3 size: 17 residues. Germline V gene lookup returns CDR1 MDHEN and CDR2 SYDVKM.